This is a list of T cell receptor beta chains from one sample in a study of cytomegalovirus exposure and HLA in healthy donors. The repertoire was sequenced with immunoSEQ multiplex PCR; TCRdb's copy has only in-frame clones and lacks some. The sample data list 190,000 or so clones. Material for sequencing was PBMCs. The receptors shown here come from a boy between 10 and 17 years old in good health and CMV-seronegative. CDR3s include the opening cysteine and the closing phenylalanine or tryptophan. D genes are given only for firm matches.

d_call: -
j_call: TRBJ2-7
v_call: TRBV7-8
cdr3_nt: TGTGCCAGCAACCCATCCCGGCGGAGGAACTACGAGCAGTACTTC
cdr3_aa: CASNPSRRRNYEQYF

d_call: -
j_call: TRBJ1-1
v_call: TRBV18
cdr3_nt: TGTGCCAGCTCCCTCCACTTGGACACTGAAGCTTTCTTT
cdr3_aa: CASSLHLDTEAFF

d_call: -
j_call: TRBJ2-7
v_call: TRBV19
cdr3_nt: TGTGCCAGTAGTATAGTGACAGGAGAGGACTACGAGCAGTACTTC
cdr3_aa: CASSIVTGEDYEQYF

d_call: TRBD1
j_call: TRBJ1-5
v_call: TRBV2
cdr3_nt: TGTGCCAGCAGGGACAGGGACGGTTATCAGCCCCAGCATTTT
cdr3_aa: CASRDRDGYQPQHF

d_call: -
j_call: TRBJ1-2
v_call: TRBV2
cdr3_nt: TGTGCCAGCCAGGATCAGGGCATTTCGGACTATGGCTACACCTTC
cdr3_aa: CASQDQGISDYGYTF

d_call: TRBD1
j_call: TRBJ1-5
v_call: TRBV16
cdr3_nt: TGTGCCAGCAGCCTGGGACAGCATAGCAATCAGCCCCAGCATTTT
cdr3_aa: CASSLGQHSNQPQHF

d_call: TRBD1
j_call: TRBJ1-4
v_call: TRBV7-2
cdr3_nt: TGTGCCAGCACATCTCAGGGGGCATGGGGTGAAAAACTGTTTTTT
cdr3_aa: CASTSQGAWGEKLFF

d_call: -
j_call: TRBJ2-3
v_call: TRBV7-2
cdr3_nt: TGTGCCAGCAGCTTAGGGGGCCCTAGCACAGATACGCAGTATTTT
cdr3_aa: CASSLGGPSTDTQYF

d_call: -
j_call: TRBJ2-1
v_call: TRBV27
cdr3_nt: TGTGCCAGCAGTTTCCTGTCTGGTGGGCATGAGCAGTTCTTC
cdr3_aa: CASSFLSGGHEQFF

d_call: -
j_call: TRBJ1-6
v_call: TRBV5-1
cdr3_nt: TGCGCCAGCAGACCGTCGAGCCCGAGCTCCTATAATTCACCCCTCCACTTT
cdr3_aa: CASRPSSPSSYNSPLHF

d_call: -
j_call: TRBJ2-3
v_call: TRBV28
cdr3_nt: TGTGCCAGCAGTTTAGGGGGCGACCTGACGCAGTATTTT
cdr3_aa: CASSLGGDLTQYF

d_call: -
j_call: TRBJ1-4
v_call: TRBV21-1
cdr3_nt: TGTGCCAGCAGCCCCCAGGGCGGGGTGCGTGAAAAACTGTTTTTT
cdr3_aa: CASSPQGGVREKLFF

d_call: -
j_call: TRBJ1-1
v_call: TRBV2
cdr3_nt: TGTGCCAGCAGAACAGGGAGTGCTGAAGCTTTCTTT
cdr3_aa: CASRTGSAEAFF

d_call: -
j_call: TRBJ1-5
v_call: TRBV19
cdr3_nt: TGTGCCAGTAGTTCCGGTCTTCAGCCCCAGCATTTT
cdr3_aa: CASSSGLQPQHF

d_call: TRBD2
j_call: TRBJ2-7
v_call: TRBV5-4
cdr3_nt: TGTGCCAGCAACCGCAGGGGCGGGGGGGCCTACGAGCAGTACTTC
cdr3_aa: CASNRRGGGAYEQYF

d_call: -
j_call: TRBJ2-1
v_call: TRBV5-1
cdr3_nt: TGCGCCAGCAGCTTGTCTATTGAGCAGTTCTTC
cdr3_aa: CASSLSIEQFF

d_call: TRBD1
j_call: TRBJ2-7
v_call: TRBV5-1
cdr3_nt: TGCGCCAGCAGCTCTGGACAGGGAACGAGCGAGCAGTACTTC
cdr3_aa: CASSSGQGTSEQYF

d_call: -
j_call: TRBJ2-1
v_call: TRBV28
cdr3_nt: TGTGCCAGCAGTTTATCGCAGGGAGTGGGGGCCAATGAGCAGTTCTTC
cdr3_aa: CASSLSQGVGANEQFF

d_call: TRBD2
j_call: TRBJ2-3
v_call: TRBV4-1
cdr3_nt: TGCGCCAGCAGCCATTTCCTAGCGGTTATGTTCGGGATATCTAGCACAGATACGCAGTATTTT
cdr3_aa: CASSHFLAVMFGISSTDTQYF

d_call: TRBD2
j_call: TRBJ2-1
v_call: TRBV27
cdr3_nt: TGTGCCACGATAGGGGGAGATGGCGGGGGGGCCAATGAGCAGTTCTTC
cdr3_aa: CATIGGDGGGANEQFF

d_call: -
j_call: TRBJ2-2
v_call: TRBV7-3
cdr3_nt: TGTGCCAGCAGCTTAGACTCCCCCACCGGGGAGCTGTTTTTT
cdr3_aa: CASSLDSPTGELFF

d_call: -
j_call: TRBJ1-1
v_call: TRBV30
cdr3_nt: TGTGCCTCCACGGTGATAAACACTGAAGCTTTCTTT
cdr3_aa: CASTVINTEAFF

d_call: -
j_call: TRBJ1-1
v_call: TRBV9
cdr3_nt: TGTGCCAGCAGCCCCACAGGCAGGAACACTGAAGCTTTCTTT
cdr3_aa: CASSPTGRNTEAFF

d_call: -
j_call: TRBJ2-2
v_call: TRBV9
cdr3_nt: TGTGCCAGCAGCGTAGAACCCCGGAGCACCGGGGAGCTGTTTTTT
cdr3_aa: CASSVEPRSTGELFF

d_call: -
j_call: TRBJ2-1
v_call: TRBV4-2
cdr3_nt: TGTGCCAGCAGCCAAGAGGAGGGGAGCTCCTACAATGAGCAGTTCTTC
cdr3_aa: CASSQEEGSSYNEQFF

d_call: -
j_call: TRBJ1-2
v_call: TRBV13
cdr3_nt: TGTGCCAGCAGCTTTCAGGACTACTATGGCTACACCTTC
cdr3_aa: CASSFQDYYGYTF

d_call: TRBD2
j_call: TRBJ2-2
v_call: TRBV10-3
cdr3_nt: TGTGCCATCAGTGAGTCGATAACTTCGAACCTAGCGGGGAACACCGGGGAGCTGTTTTTT
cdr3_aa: CAISESITSNLAGNTGELFF

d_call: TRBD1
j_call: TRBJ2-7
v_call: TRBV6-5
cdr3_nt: TGTGCCAGCAGCGTGTCCAGGGGGCGCGTAAAGCAGTACTTC
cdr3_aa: CASSVSRGRVKQYF

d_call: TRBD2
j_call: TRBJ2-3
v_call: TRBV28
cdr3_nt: TGTGCCAGCAGCCAAGGACTAGCGGGGGGCCCAGATACGCAGTATTTT
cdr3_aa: CASSQGLAGGPDTQYF

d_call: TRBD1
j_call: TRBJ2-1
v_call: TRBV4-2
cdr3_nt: TGTGCCAGCAGCCAAGATTCTGAACAGGGGTTCAATGAGCAGTTCTTC
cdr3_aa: CASSQDSEQGFNEQFF

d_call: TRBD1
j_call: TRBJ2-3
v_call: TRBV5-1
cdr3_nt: TGCGCCAGCAGCCGGCTCCCGGGACAGGGGTTAGATACGCAGTATTTT
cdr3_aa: CASSRLPGQGLDTQYF

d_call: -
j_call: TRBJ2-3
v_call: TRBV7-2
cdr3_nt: TGTGCCAGCAGCTCCCCGGACTCTGCTCAATGGACGCAGTATTTT
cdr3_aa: CASSSPDSAQWTQYF

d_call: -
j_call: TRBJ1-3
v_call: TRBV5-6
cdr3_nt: TGTGCCAGCAGCTTGGGGCGGCAGCCTGGAAACACCATATATTTT
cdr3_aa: CASSLGRQPGNTIYF

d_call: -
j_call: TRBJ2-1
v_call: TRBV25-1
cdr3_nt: TGTGCCAGCCCCCGTCTGGGCGGGGACTACAATGAGCAGTTCTTC
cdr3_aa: CASPRLGGDYNEQFF

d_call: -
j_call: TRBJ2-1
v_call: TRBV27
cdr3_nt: TGTGCCAGCAGTTTAAGGGCCGAGGACTTTTACAATGAGCAGTTCTTC
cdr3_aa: CASSLRAEDFYNEQFF

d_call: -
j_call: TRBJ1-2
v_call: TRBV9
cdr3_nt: TGTGCCAGCAGCATAAGCTGGACTGCTAACTATGGCTACACCTTC
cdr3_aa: CASSISWTANYGYTF

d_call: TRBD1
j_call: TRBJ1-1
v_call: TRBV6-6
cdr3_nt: TGTGCCATTGTGGACAGGGCTAACACTGAAGCTTTCTTT
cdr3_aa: CAIVDRANTEAFF

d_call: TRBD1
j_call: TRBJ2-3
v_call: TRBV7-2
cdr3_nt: TGTGCCAGCAGCTCGATAACAGGGGTGACTAGCACAGATACGCAGTATTTT
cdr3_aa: CASSSITGVTSTDTQYF

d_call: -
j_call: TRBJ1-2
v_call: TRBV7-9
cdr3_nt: TGTGCCAGCAGCTTAAGCAGCCAGGATGCGTCGGGCTACACCTTC
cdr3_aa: CASSLSSQDASGYTF

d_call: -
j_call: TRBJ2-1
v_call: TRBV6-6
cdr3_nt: TGTGCCAGCAGTTACTCACCGGGCGGGGGCCTGAATGAGCAGTTCTTC
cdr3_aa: CASSYSPGGGLNEQFF

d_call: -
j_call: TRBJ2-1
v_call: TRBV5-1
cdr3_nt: TGCGCCAGCAGCTTGGGGTTCGGCGGGGCCTCCTACAATGAGCAGTTCTTC
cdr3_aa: CASSLGFGGASYNEQFF

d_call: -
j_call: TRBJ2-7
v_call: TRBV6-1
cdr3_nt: TGTGCCAGCAGTGAGCTGGGCGCGAACGAGCAGTACTTC
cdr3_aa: CASSELGANEQYF

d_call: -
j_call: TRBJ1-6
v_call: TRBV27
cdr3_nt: TGTGCCAGCAGTTTATGGAGGGTGGTGGCTTCACCCCTCCACTTT
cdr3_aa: CASSLWRVVASPLHF

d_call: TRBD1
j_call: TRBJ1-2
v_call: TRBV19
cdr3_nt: TGTGCCAGTAGTATAATATGGCAGGGGGGACTCACCTTC
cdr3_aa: CASSIIWQGGLTF

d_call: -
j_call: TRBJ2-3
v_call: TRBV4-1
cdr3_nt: TGCGCCAGCAGCCAAAATTCCTTCGGGACTGCGGGCACAGATACGCAGTATTTT
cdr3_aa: CASSQNSFGTAGTDTQYF

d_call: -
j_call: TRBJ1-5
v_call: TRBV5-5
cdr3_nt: TGTGCCAGCAGAAAAACAGGCAATCAGCCCCAGCATTTT
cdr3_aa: CASRKTGNQPQHF

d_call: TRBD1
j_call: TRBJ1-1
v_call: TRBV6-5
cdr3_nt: TGTGCCAGCCAGAGGGACAGCACAAACACTGAAGCTTTCTTT
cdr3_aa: CASQRDSTNTEAFF

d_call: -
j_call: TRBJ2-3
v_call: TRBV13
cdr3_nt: TGTGCCAGCAGCATCCGGACAGAGTCAGATACGCAGTATTTT
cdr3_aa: CASSIRTESDTQYF

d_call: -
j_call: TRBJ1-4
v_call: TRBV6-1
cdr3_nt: TGTGCCAGCAGTGGCAGACTTGCAACTAATGAAAAACTGTTTTTT
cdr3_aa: CASSGRLATNEKLFF

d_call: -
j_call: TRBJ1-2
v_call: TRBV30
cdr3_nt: TGTGCCTGGAGCCTATCGGTGAACTATGGCTACACCTTC
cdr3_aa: CAWSLSVNYGYTF

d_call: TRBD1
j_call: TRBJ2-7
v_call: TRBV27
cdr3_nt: TGTGCCAGCAGTTTCGTTGCACGGGGGAGCCGGGACAGGTCTCCCTTAGAGCAGTACTTC
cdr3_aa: CASSFVARGSRDRSPLEQYF

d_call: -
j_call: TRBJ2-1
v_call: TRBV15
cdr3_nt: TGTGCCACCAGCAGAGATGGTGGGAGCTCCTACAATGAGCAGTTCTTC
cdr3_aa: CATSRDGGSSYNEQFF

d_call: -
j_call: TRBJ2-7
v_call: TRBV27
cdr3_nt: TGTGCCACCCGTTTGCAGGGGTCTCCCTACGAGCAGTACTTC
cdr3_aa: CATRLQGSPYEQYF